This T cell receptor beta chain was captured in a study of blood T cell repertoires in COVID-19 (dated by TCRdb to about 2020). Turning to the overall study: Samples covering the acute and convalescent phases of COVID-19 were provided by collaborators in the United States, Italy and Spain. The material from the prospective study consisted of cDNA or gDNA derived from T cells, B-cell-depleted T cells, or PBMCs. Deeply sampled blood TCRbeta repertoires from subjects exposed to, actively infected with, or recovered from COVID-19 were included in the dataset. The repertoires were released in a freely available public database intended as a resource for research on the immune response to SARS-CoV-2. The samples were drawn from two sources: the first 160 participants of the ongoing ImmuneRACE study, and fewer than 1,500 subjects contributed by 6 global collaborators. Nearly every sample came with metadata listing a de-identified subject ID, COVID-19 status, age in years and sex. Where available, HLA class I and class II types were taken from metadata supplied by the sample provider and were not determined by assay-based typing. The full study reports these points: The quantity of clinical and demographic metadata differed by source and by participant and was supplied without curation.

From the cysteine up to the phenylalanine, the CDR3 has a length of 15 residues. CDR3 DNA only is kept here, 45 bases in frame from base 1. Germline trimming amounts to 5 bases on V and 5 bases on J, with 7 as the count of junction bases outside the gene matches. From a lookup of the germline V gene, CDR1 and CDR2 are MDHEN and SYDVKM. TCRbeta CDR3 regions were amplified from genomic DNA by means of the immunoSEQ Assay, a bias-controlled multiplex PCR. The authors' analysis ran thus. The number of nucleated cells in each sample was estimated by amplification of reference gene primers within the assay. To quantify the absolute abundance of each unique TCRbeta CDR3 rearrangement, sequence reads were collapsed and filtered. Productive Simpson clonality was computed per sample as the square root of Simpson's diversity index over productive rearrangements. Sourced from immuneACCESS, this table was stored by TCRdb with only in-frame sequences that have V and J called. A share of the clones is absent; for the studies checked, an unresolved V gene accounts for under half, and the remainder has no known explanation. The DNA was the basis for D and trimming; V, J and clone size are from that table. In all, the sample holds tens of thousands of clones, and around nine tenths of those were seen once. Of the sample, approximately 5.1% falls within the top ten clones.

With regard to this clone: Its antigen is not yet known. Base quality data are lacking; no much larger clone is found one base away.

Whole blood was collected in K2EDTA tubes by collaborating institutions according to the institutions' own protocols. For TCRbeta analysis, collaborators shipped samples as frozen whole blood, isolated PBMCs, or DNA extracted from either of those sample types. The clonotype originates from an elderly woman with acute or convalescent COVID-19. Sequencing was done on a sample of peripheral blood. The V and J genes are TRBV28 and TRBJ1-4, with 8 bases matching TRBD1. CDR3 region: CASSRDTGGNEKLFF. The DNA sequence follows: TGTGCCAGCAGTCGGGATACAGGGGGGAATGAAAAACTGTTTTTT.